Here is one T cell receptor (beta chain) with its context. This sample was included in a study of shared clonotypes between healthy human individuals. CD45RO-negative, CCR7-positively selected cells formed the naive CD8 fraction, excluding terminally differentiated effector memory CD45RA+ cells. The junction had 9 bases not matched to a gene; V was cut back by 3 bases and J by 6 bases. The CDR3 runs to 16 residues. The germline V gene has CDR1 LNHDA and CDR2 SQIVND (reference sequence). Original analysis: From ImmunoSEQ came sequences covering only the junction and carrying no quality scores, so filtering differed. This table comes from immunoSEQ multiplex PCR, and its TCRdb copy is limited to in-frame clones, with some not included. The V and J calls and clone size come from that table; D and trimming were worked out from the DNA. The sample lists about 2.2 million clones, 93% occurring once.

Sequenced: naive CD8+ T cells from PBMCs. The receptor was derived from a man aged 18 to 30 in good health. Some clones in this sample may be carry-over from other donors' samples. The chain employs TRBV19 and TRBJ1-5, with 9 nucleotides matching TRBD1. The CDR3 sequence: CASSIVPGQGSQPQHF. The DNA of the CDR3 is TGTGCCAGTAGTATCGTCCCGGGACAGGGATCTCAGCCCCAGCATTTT.